Listed below are T cell receptor beta chains from one sample, sequenced in a study of blood T cell repertoires in COVID-19. Sequencing was performed with immunoSEQ multiplex PCR; in TCRdb, only in-frame clones are kept and a portion is missing. This table holds 140,000 to 150,000 clones, 86% found once. The source material was PBMCs or T cells enriched from blood (not recorded which). Source of these receptors: a man between 50 and 59 years old who had recovered from COVID-19. Both conserved end residues are part of each CDR3. Fields, in order: CDR3 length, J gene, V gene, CDR3 protein.

cdr3_length: 16
j_call: TRBJ2-5
v_call: TRBV6-5
cdr3_aa: CASSYSRTLGGETQYF

cdr3_length: 14
j_call: TRBJ1-5
v_call: TRBV28
cdr3_aa: CASMQESRNQPQHF

cdr3_length: 16
j_call: TRBJ1-5
v_call: TRBV6-2/TRBV6-3
cdr3_aa: CASSYGRGALYQPQHF

cdr3_length: 16
j_call: TRBJ1-6
v_call: TRBV6-5
cdr3_aa: CASSYFSIGQGRTLHF

cdr3_length: 17
j_call: TRBJ1-1
v_call: TRBV7-3
cdr3_aa: CASSSGQGLGTLNEAFF

cdr3_length: 20
j_call: TRBJ2-3
v_call: TRBV5-8
cdr3_aa: CASSLTLTSGGLSGTDTQYF

cdr3_length: 14
j_call: TRBJ1-1
v_call: TRBV11-3
cdr3_aa: CASLLRSSNTEAFF

cdr3_length: 14
j_call: TRBJ1-6
v_call: TRBV2
cdr3_aa: CASSEEEGVSPLHF

cdr3_length: 14
j_call: TRBJ2-3
v_call: TRBV28
cdr3_aa: CASSSPSAADTQYF

cdr3_length: 12
j_call: TRBJ1-2
v_call: TRBV9
cdr3_aa: CASSGGNYGYTF

cdr3_length: 13
j_call: TRBJ1-6
v_call: TRBV7-9
cdr3_aa: CASSSSLESPLHF